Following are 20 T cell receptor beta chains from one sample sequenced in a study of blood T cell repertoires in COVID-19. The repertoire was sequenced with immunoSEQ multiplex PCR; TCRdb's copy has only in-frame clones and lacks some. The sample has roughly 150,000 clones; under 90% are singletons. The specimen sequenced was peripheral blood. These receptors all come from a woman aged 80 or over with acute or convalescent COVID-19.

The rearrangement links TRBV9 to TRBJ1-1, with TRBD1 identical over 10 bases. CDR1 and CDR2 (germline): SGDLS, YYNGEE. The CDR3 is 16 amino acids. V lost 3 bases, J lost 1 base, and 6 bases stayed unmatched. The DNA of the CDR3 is TGTGCCAGCAGCGCGCGACAGGGGGCCCCGAACACTGAAGCTTTCTTT. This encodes CASSARQGAPNTEAFF. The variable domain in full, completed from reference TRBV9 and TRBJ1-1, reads DSGVTQTPKHLITATGQRVTLRCSPRSGDLSVYWYQQSLDQGLQFLIQYYNGEERAKGNILERFSAQQFPDLHSELNLSSLELGDSALYFCASSARQGAPNTEAFFGQGTRLTVV.

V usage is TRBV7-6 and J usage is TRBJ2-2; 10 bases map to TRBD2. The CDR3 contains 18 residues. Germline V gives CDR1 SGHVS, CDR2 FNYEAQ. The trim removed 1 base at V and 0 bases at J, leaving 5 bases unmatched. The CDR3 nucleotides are TGTGCCAGCAGCTTAGGGCTACTAGCGGGGTCGAACACCGGGGAGCTGTTTTTT. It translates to CASSLGLLAGSNTGELFF. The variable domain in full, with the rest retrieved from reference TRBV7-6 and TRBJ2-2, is GAGVSQSPRYKVTKRGQDVALRCDPISGHVSLYWYRQALGQGPEFLTYFNYEAQQDKSGLPNDRFSAERPEGSISTLTIQRTEQRDSAMYRCASSLGLLAGSNTGELFFGEGSRLTVL.

CDR3 sequence (DNA): TGTGCCAGCAGCTTAGATCTAGGCTATGGCTACACCTTC. It specifies CASSLDLGYGYTF. This rearrangement joins TRBV5-4 to TRBJ1-2, with D unclear. Germline lookup yields CDR1 SGHNT and CDR2 YYREEE (reference sequence). The CDR3 has 13 residues. V lost 2 bases, J lost 4 bases, and 9 bases lay in between.

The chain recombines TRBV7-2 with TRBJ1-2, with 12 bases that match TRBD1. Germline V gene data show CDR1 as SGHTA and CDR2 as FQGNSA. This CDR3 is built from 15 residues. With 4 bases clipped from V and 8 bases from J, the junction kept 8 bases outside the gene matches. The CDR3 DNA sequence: TGTGCCAGCAGCTCAGGGACAGGGGGCTCGGAGGGCTACACCTTC. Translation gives CASSSGTGGSEGYTF. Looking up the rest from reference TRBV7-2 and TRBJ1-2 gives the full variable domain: GAGVSQSPSNKVTEKGKDVELRCDPISGHTALYWYRQSLGQGLEFLIYFQGNSAPDKSGLPSDRFSAERTGGSVSTLTIQRTQQEDSAVYLCASSSGTGGSEGYTFGSGTRLTVV.

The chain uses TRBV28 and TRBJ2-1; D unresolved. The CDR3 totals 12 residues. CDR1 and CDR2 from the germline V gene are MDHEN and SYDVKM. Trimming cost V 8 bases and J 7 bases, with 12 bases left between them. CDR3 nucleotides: TGTGCCAGCGGCTCCTTGAGGAATGAGCAGTTCTTC. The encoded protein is CASGSLRNEQFF.

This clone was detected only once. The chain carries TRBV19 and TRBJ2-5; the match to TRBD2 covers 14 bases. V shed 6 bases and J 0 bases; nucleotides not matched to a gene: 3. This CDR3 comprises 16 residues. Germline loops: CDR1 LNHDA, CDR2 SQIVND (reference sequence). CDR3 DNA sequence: TGTGCCAGTAGGGGACTAGCGGGGGCCAACCAAGAGACCCAGTACTTC. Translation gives CASRGLAGANQETQYF. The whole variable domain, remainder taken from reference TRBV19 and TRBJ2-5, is DGGITQSPKYLFRKEGQNVTLSCEQNLNHDAMYWYRQDPGQGLRLIYYSQIVNDFQKGDIAEGYSVSREKKESFPLTVTSAQKNPTAFYLCASRGLAGANQETQYFGPGTRLLVL.

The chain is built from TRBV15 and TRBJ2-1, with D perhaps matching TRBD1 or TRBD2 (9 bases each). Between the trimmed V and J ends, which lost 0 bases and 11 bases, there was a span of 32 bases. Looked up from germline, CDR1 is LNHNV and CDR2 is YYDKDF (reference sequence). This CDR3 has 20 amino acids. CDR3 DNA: TGTGCCACCAGCAGAGAGCGGACAGGGGTAATAGCGGGAGAATCTGCCCAGCAGTTCTTC. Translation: CATSRERTGVIAGESAQQFF.

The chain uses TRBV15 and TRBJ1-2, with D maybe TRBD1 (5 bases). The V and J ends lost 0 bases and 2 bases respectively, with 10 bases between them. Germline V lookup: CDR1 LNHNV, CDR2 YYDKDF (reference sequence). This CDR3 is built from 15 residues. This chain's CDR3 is CATSRDLAGNYGYTF. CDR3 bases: TGTGCCACCAGCAGAGACCTGGCAGGGAACTATGGCTACACCTTC.

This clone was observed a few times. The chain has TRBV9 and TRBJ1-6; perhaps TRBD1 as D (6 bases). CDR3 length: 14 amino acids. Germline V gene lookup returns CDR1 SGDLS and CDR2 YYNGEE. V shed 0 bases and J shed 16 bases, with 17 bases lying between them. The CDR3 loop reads CASSVGSQGSFLHF. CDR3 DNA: TGTGCCAGCAGCGTAGGTTCACAGGGATCTTTTCTCCACTTT. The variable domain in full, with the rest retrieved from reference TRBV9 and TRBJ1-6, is DSGVTQTPKHLITATGQRVTLRCSPRSGDLSVYWYQQSLDQGLQFLIQYYNGEERAKGNILERFSAQQFPDLHSELNLSSLELGDSALYFCASSVGSQGSFLHFGNGTRLTVT.

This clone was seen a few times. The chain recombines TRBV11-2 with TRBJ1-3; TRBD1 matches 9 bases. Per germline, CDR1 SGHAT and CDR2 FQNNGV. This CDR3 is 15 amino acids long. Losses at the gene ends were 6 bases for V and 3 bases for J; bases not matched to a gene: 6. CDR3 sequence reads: CASRATGGVGNTIYF. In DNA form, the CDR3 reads TGTGCCAGCAGAGCCACAGGGGGCGTTGGAAACACCATATATTTT.

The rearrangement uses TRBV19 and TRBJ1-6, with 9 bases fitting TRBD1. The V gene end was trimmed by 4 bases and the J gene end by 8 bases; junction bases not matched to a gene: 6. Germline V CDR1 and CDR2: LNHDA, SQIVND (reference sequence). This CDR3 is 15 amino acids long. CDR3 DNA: TGTGCCAGTAGTACGTTACAGGGGGCGGATTCACCCCTCCACTTT. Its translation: CASSTLQGADSPLHF.

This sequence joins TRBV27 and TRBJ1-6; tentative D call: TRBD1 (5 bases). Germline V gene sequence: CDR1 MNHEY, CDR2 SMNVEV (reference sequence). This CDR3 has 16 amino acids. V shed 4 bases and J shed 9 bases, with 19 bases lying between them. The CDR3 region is CASSWEGVTGGSPLHF. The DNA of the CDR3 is TGTGCCAGCAGTTGGGAAGGGGTAACGGGTGGTTCACCCCTCCACTTT.

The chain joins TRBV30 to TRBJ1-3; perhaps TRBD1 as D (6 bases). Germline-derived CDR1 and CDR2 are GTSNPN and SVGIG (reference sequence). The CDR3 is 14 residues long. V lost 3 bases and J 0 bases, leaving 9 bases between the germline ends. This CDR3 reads CAWRTGFSGNTIYF. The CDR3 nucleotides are TGTGCCTGGAGGACAGGTTTCTCTGGAAACACCATATATTTT.

The CDR3 sequence: CAWSRDTNTEAFF. For the CDR3, the DNA is TGTGCCTGGAGTAGGGACACGAACACTGAAGCTTTCTTT. This chain uses TRBV30 with TRBJ1-1; a weak D match, TRBD1 (6 bases). CDR3 size: 13 residues. Germline CDR1 reads GTSNPN; CDR2 reads SVGIG (reference sequence). V was pared by 2 bases and J by 1 base, with 8 bases between.

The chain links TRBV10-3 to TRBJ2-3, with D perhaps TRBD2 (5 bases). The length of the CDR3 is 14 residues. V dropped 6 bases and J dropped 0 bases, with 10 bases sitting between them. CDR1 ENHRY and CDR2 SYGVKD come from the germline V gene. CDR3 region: CAIRDSRSTDTQYF. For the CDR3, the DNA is TGTGCCATCAGGGACTCTCGTAGCACAGATACGCAGTATTTT.

In DNA form, the CDR3 reads TGTGCCAGCAGCCAAGGACTAGCGGGTACCAATGAGCAGTTCTTC. This translates into CASSQGLAGTNEQFF. This chain connects TRBV3-1 (or the pseudogene TRBV3-2) to TRBJ2-1; 10 bases agree with TRBD2. This CDR3 has 15 amino acids. V shed 1 base and J 6 bases; nucleotides not matched to a gene: 3. Germline loops: CDR1 LGHDT, CDR2 YNNKEL (reference sequence).

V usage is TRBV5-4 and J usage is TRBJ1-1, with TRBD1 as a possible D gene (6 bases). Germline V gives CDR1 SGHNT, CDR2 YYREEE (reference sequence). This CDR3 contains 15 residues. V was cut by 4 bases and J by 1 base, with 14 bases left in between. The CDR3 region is CASSLRGTPNTEAFF. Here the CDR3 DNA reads TGTGCCAGCAGCCTCCGAGGGACACCGAACACTGAAGCTTTCTTT.

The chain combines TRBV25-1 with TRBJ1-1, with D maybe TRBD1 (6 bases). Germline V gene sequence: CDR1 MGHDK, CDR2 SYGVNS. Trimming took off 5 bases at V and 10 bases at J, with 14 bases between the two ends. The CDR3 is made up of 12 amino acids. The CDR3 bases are TGTGCCAGCAGTCCCATCAGGGGTCCAGCTTTCTTT. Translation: CASSPIRGPAFF.

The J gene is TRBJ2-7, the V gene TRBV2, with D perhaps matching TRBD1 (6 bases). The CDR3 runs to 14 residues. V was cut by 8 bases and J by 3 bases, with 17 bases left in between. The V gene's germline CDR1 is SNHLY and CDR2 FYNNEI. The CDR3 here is CASGTRDTNYEQYF. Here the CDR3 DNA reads TGTGCCAGCGGGACGAGGGACACCAACTACGAGCAGTACTTC.

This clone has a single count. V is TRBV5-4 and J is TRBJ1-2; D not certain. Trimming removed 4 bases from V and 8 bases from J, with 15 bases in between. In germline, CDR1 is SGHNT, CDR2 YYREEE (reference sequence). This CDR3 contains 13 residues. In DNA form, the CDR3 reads TGTGCCAGCAGCCTAACCGGGGTAATGGGCTACACCTTC. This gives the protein CASSLTGVMGYTF.